The clone carrying this T cell receptor (beta chain) appeared a few times. TCRdb itself ran the 5' RACE reads through MiXCR, one entry per CDR3 protein. The repertoire holds about 71,000 distinct CDR3 sequences, with roughly 15% as singletons. The sample belongs to a study of neurological immune-mediated disorders. Time point described: longitudinal time-point 1 (baseline). The V segment lost 4 bases and the J segment 5 bases; nucleotides outside the gene matches: 9. The germline V gene encodes CDR1 MNHEY and CDR2 SVGEGT. CDR3 size: 15 residues. The source material was PBMCs. The clonotype originates from a female donor with HTLV-1-associated myelopathy (HAM/TSP). The rearrangement joins TRBV6-2 or TRBV6-3 to TRBJ2-5; 8 bases are shared with TRBD1. The CDR3 DNA reads TGTGCCAGCAGTTCCGAGGACAGGGCCGGGGAGACCCAGTACTTC. This translates into CASSSEDRAGETQYF.